These T cell receptor beta chains were read from a single sample in a study of cytomegalovirus exposure and HLA in healthy donors. The repertoire was sequenced with immunoSEQ multiplex PCR; TCRdb's copy has only in-frame clones and lacks some. The sample records approximately 140,000 clones, around 78% being singletons. The specimen was PBMCs. These receptor sequences come from a male donor in good health and CMV-seronegative. Both conserved end residues are part of each CDR3. The D gene is left open where the match is weak. Clone size appears in some rows only: once, few, many, or a class for an expanded clone.

TRBJ2-3,TRBV19,NA,NA,TGTGCCAGTAGTAGATTGACTGGGAGTTCTAGCACAGATACGCAGTATTTT,CASSRLTGSSSTDTQYF
TRBJ2-7,TRBV7-9,TRBD1,NA,TGTGCCAGCAGCTCGGGACAGGCCCTCTACGAGCAGTACTTC,CASSSGQALYEQYF
TRBJ2-2,TRBV27,NA,NA,TGTGCCAGCAGTTTAATTTCGGGCACCGGGGAGCTGTTTTTT,CASSLISGTGELFF
TRBJ2-5,TRBV27,NA,once,TGTGCCAGCAGTTTTGTCCCCCGGGGAGGCGAGACCCAGTACTTC,CASSFVPRGGETQYF
TRBJ2-7,TRBV5-1,TRBD2,NA,TGCGCCAGCAGCTTGGAAGCCGGGACTAGCCGGCTCGAGCAGTACTTC,CASSLEAGTSRLEQYF
TRBJ1-1,TRBV2,NA,few,TGTGCCAGCAGTGATCAGGGGTACGCAGCTTTCTTT,CASSDQGYAAFF
TRBJ2-7,TRBV10-3,NA,NA,TGTGCCATCAGTGAGTCGGGTTCCGGGAGCTCCTACGAGCAGTACTTC,CAISESGSGSSYEQYF
TRBJ2-1,TRBV7-9,TRBD2,NA,TGTGCCAGCAGCTCAAGACTAGTGGGGGGGTACAATGAGCAGTTCTTC,CASSSRLVGGYNEQFF
TRBJ2-5,TRBV5-4,TRBD2,NA,TGTGCCAGCAGCCGCCCTACTAGCGGGGGCCCGGGGGAGACCCAGTACTTC,CASSRPTSGGPGETQYF
TRBJ2-5,TRBV2,TRBD2,NA,TGTGCCAGCAGCCGATGGGGGGGAGGAGAGACCCAGTACTTC,CASSRWGGGETQYF
TRBJ1-2,TRBV10-3,TRBD1,NA,TGTGCCATCAGTAAGACAGGGCCCTATGGCTACACCTTC,CAISKTGPYGYTF
TRBJ1-5,TRBV5-6,NA,NA,TGTGCCAGCAGCTTGGGGGCCGCAGGGCCTTATAGCAATCAGCCCCAGCATTTT,CASSLGAAGPYSNQPQHF
TRBJ2-7,TRBV29-1,TRBD2,NA,TGCAGCGTTGTTTTTCCGGGGCGGGAGGGTTGCGAGCAGTACTTC,CSVVFPGREGCEQYF
TRBJ2-7,TRBV30,NA,NA,TGTGCCTGGAGTGGAGGGTTTGCTTACGAGCAGTACTTC,CAWSGGFAYEQYF
TRBJ1-5,TRBV19,NA,once,TGTGCCAGTAGTATGGATATAACAGGTCATAGCAATCAGCCCCAGCATTTT,CASSMDITGHSNQPQHF
TRBJ2-7,TRBV30,NA,few,TGTGCCTGGAGTCGGAGGGACGAGCAGTACTTC,CAWSRRDEQYF
TRBJ2-7,TRBV30,TRBD1,NA,TGTGCCTGGAGTAATCCGGGACAGGGATCTTACGAGCAGTACTTC,CAWSNPGQGSYEQYF
TRBJ1-3,TRBV15,NA,NA,TGTGCCACCAGCAGACCCAGGGGCAGAGCTGGAAACACCATATATTTT,CATSRPRGRAGNTIYF
TRBJ2-1,TRBV5-8,TRBD1,NA,TGTGCCAGCAGCTTGTACTTGTCAGGGGGCATCGGTGAGCAGTTCTTC,CASSLYLSGGIGEQFF
TRBJ1-5,TRBV4-2,NA,few,TGTGCCAGCAGCCAGGAGGGTGTCGGCAATCAGCCCCAGCATTTT,CASSQEGVGNQPQHF
TRBJ2-2,TRBV5-1,TRBD1,NA,TGCGCCAGCAGCTTTCCCGGGACAGGGGGCAACACCGGGGAGCTGTTTTTT,CASSFPGTGGNTGELFF
TRBJ1-1,TRBV7-8,NA,NA,TGTGCCAGCAGCTTGTTGGACAGCATGAACACTGAAGCTTTCTTT,CASSLLDSMNTEAFF
TRBJ1-1,TRBV9,TRBD1,NA,TGTGCCAGCAGCCCCGAGGGACAGGGACGGAGGACTGAAGCTTTCTTT,CASSPEGQGRRTEAFF
TRBJ1-1,TRBV5-1,TRBD1,NA,TGCGCCAGCAGCCCCGGACAGGGGGCCTGGACTGAAGCTTTCTTT,CASSPGQGAWTEAFF
TRBJ2-7,TRBV27,TRBD2,NA,TGTGCCAGCAGTTTAACCGGGACTAGCGGCTACGAGCAGTACTTC,CASSLTGTSGYEQYF
TRBJ2-7,TRBV30,TRBD1,few,TGTGCCTGGAGTCCAGGGGGCTGGTCCTACGAGCAGTACTTC,CAWSPGGWSYEQYF
TRBJ1-5,TRBV19,NA,few,TGTGCCAGTAGTATCTATTCCCGGGGTAGCAATCAGCCCCAGCATTTT,CASSIYSRGSNQPQHF
TRBJ1-5,TRBV19,NA,NA,TGTGCCAGTAGCGGCGCCACAGGGACGAGCAATCAGCCCCAGCATTTT,CASSGATGTSNQPQHF
TRBJ1-2,TRBV4-2,NA,once,TGTGCCAGCAGGCAAGAACAGGGCTTCTATGGCTACACCTTC,CASRQEQGFYGYTF
TRBJ2-7,TRBV18,TRBD1,NA,TGTGCCAGCTCACCTCCGGGACAGGGGTTCCACGAGCAGTACTTC,CASSPPGQGFHEQYF
TRBJ2-3,TRBV11-2,TRBD2,few,TGTGCCAGCAGCCCCCGGACTAGCCTGACAGATACGCAGTATTTT,CASSPRTSLTDTQYF
TRBJ1-3,TRBV6-1,NA,few,TGTGCCAGCAGTGAGGGGTACCAGGGCCTCGAAAACACCATATATTTT,CASSEGYQGLENTIYF
TRBJ1-1,TRBV5-6,NA,NA,TGTGCCAGCAGCTTGATCGTGTATACTGAAGCTTTCTTT,CASSLIVYTEAFF
TRBJ1-2,TRBV18,NA,NA,TGTGCCAGCTCACCCACAGTATTTGGCTACACCTTC,CASSPTVFGYTF
TRBJ2-7,TRBV2,TRBD2,few,TGTGCCAGCAGTGCCTTGACTAGCGGGAGGGCCGAATCTCCCTACGAGCAGTACTTC,CASSALTSGRAESPYEQYF
TRBJ2-2,TRBV9,NA,NA,TGTGCCAGCAGCATCTTCGTCGGGAAGAACACCGGGGAGCTGTTTTTT,CASSIFVGKNTGELFF
TRBJ2-7,TRBV30,TRBD1,NA,TGTGCCTGGAGTGCGACAGGGCTCTACGAGCAGTACTTC,CAWSATGLYEQYF